The 21 T cell receptor beta chains below all came from one sample that was sequenced in a study of T-cell reconstitution after alpha-beta-depleted transplantation in children. The TCRbeta library incorporated unique molecular identifiers. Via MiXCR, TCRdb re-called the PCR reads, giving one row per CDR3 protein. Among approximately 400,000 distinct CDR3 sequences listed, roughly 15% were seen once. This sample comprised PBMCs, mostly from graft donor cells, obtained 360 days after TCRalphabeta/CD19-depleted stem cell transplant. Every receptor here comes from a boy in the first two years of life who had a stem cell transplant for Wiskott-Aldrich syndrome, so the T cells may come from the graft donor.

At least ten counts were recorded for this clonotype. The junction and the germline gene differ at one end; a read error may be behind it. The chain combines TRBV20-1 with TRBJ2-7; perhaps TRBD2 as D (6 bases). CDR1 is DFQATT, CDR2 SNEGSKA, per germline (reference sequence). The CDR3 runs to 15 residues. This CDR3 is CSARDSLMGGDEQYF. The CDR3 DNA follows: TGCAGTGCCAGAGATTCGCTTATGGGGGGAGACGAGCAGTACTTC.

The rearrangement links TRBV20-1 to TRBJ1-2; 8 bases are shared with TRBD1. The CDR3 has 14 residues. V lost 0 bases, J lost 8 bases, and 8 bases stayed unmatched. Per germline, CDR1 DFQATT and CDR2 SNEGSKA (reference sequence). CDR3 nucleotide sequence: TGCAGTGCTAGAGATAAAAGGACAGGGAACGGCTACACCTTC. Encoded protein: CSARDKRTGNGYTF.

V usage is TRBV7-2 and J usage is TRBJ2-7; TRBD1 aligns across 9 bases. Germline V gives CDR1 SGHTA, CDR2 FQGNSA. The V gene end was trimmed by 0 bases and the J gene end by 3 bases; junction bases not matched to a gene: 3. This CDR3 has 15 residues. DNA of the CDR3: TGTGCCAGCAGCTTAGCGGGACAGGGATTCTACGAGCAGTACTTC. This translates into CASSLAGQGFYEQYF.

The gene calls are TRBV24-1 and TRBJ2-3; 7 bases line up with TRBD2. J lost 2 bases, V lost 3 bases, and 13 bases had no gene match. Germline loops: CDR1 KGHDR, CDR2 SFDVKD. This CDR3 has 18 amino acids. This CDR3 is CATSDKKTSRSITDTQYF. The CDR3 bases are TGTGCCACCAGTGATAAGAAGACTAGCCGCTCTATCACAGATACGCAGTATTTT.

The CDR3 here is CAISPGQGSLGGYNEQFF. The CDR3 DNA sequence: TGTGCCATCTCCCCGGGACAGGGCTCTCTTGGGGGCTACAATGAGCAGTTCTTC. This rearrangement joins TRBV2 to TRBJ2-1, with 9 positions matching TRBD1. V gave up 10 bases and J gave up 3 bases; unmatched junction bases: 19. The CDR3 contains 18 residues. CDR1 is SNHLY and CDR2 is FYNNEI in the germline V gene.

This chain links TRBV28 with TRBJ2-2; TRBD2 matches 13 bases. Trimming cost V 8 bases and J 1 base; bases outside gene matches: 1. CDR3 length: 15 residues. CDR1 and CDR2 from the germline V gene are MDHEN and SYDVKM. The DNA of the CDR3 is TGTGCCAGCCGGACTAGCGGGGGGAACACCGGGGAGCTGTTTTTT. Amino acid sequence: CASRTSGGNTGELFF.

The chain carries TRBV20-1 and TRBJ2-1; D unclear. The CDR3 extends over 16 amino acids. CDR1 and CDR2 from the germline V gene are DFQATT and SNEGSKA (reference sequence). The V gene lost 3 bases and the J gene lost 2 bases, with 17 bases spanning the gap. The DNA of the CDR3 is TGCAGTGCTAGCAAGGCTAGGATCTTACCCTACAATGAGCAGTTCTTC. Residues: CSASKARILPYNEQFF.

This clonotype was detected a few times. This chain uses TRBV12-3 or TRBV12-4 with TRBJ2-2; D gene uncertain. Trimming removed 5 bases at V and 2 bases at J, with 15 bases between. This CDR3 contains 16 residues. DNA for the CDR3: TGTGCCAGCAGTAACCCCCAGCCTCCCAACACCGGGGAGCTGTTTTTT. Its protein product is CASSNPQPPNTGELFF.

This clonotype occurred a few times. The chain recombines TRBV11-2 with TRBJ2-3; no clear D gene. The V end was cut by 1 base, the J end by 5 bases, with 22 bases between. Germline CDR1 is SGHAT and CDR2 is FQNNGV. The CDR3 totals 18 residues. The CDR3 region is CASSLVIIHVPTRDTQYF. As DNA, the CDR3 is TGTGCCAGCAGCTTAGTAATTATTCACGTACCTACCAGAGATACGCAGTATTTT. The full variable domain, in which reference TRBV11-2 and TRBJ2-3 provide the parts outside the CDR3, is EAGVAQSPRYKIIEKRQSVAFWCNPISGHATLYWYQQILGQGPKLLIQFQNNGVVDDSQLPKDRFSAERLKGVDSTLKIQPAKLEDSAVYLCASSLVIIHVPTRDTQYFGPGTRLTVL.

This clonotype was picked up a small number of times. The gene calls are TRBV29-1 and TRBJ2-7; perhaps TRBD2 as D (6 bases). CDR1 and CDR2 from the germline V gene are SQVTM and ANQGSEA. Trimming removed 6 bases at V and 6 bases at J, with 21 bases between. The CDR3 runs to 14 residues. The chain's CDR3 is CSVGGGAFSSEQYF. CDR3 in DNA: TGCAGCGTCGGGGGAGGCGCTTTTTCTTCCGAGCAGTACTTC.

This clonotype was observed a few times. This chain uses TRBV5-1 with TRBJ2-7; D could derive from TRBD1 or TRBD2 (6 bases each). CDR1 SGHRS and CDR2 YFSETQ come from the germline V gene. This CDR3 spans 13 amino acids. Trimming stripped 5 bases from V and 7 bases from J, with 16 bases between. The CDR3 spells CASSPWGASEQYF. CDR3 nucleotide sequence: TGCGCCAGCAGTCCTTGGGGGGCTTCTGAGCAGTACTTC.

V gene TRBV25-1 combines with J gene TRBJ2-4; D may be TRBD2 (6 bases). The CDR3 has 16 amino acids. CDR1 MGHDK and CDR2 SYGVNS come from the germline V gene. Trimming shortened V by 3 bases and J by 3 bases, and 15 bases separated the two germline ends. CDR3 nucleotide sequence: TGTGCCAGCAGTGAGGGGGGACTCCCTTTCAAAAACATTCAGTACTTC. The encoded protein is CASSEGGLPFKNIQYF. Full variable domain (remainder filled in from reference TRBV25-1 and TRBJ2-4): EADIYQTPRYLVIGTGKKITLECSQTMGHDKMYWYQQDPGMELHLIHYSYGVNSTEKGDLSSESTVSRIRTEHFPLTLESARPSHTSQYLCASSEGGLPFKNIQYFGAGTRLSVL.

The chain links TRBV27 to TRBJ2-3; 8 nucleotides line up with TRBD1. The germline CDR1 and CDR2 sequences are MNHEY and SMNVEV (reference sequence). The CDR3 sequence is 15 residues long. The V gene end was trimmed by 2 bases and the J gene end by 2 bases; junction bases not matched to a gene: 3. CDR3 sequence reads: CASSLPTGVTDTQYF. The CDR3 coding sequence is TGTGCCAGCAGTTTACCGACAGGGGTCACAGATACGCAGTATTTT.

This clonotype has only a few counts. J is TRBJ2-6 and V is TRBV9, with 8 bases that match TRBD1. Germline values: CDR1 SGDLS, CDR2 YYNGEE. V shed 0 bases and J 0 bases; nucleotides not matched to a gene: 5. There are 18 residues in the CDR3. The CDR3 nucleotides read TGTGCCAGCAGCGTAGGGGACAGGCGGAGCTCTGGGGCCAACGTCCTGACTTTC. Protein sequence: CASSVGDRRSSGANVLTF.

The rearrangement uses TRBV7-9 and TRBJ1-1; D call uncertain. The CDR3 runs to 12 residues. Trimming removed 2 bases at V and 8 bases at J, with 9 bases between. Germline assignment: CDR1 SEHNR and CDR2 FQNEAQ (reference sequence). CDR3 sequence reads: CASSLSQVEAFF. The CDR3 DNA reads as TGTGCCAGCAGCTTATCCCAGGTCGAAGCTTTCTTT.

The gene calls are TRBV12-3 or TRBV12-4 and TRBJ2-5; 12 bases agree with TRBD2. The V gene end was trimmed by 3 bases and the J gene end by 3 bases; junction bases not matched to a gene: 2. The CDR3 has 15 residues. DNA for the CDR3: TGTGCCAGCAGTTTCAGACTAGCGGGAGAAGAGACCCAGTACTTC. This encodes CASSFRLAGEETQYF.

The chain couples TRBV7-9 to TRBJ2-1; D gene unclear. Germline V gene sequence: CDR1 SEHNR, CDR2 FQNEAQ (reference sequence). The CDR3 has 15 amino acids. V shed 2 bases and J shed 5 bases, with 13 bases lying between them. The CDR3 sequence is CASSLTRTTNNEQFF. CDR3 DNA: TGTGCCAGCAGCTTAACGAGAACGACGAACAATGAGCAGTTCTTC.

This clonotype was counted between two and nine times. The chain links TRBV27 to TRBJ2-5; D perhaps matches TRBD1 (6 bases). V was shortened by 5 bases and J by 2 bases, with 12 bases between the two germline ends. This CDR3 region has 14 residues. Per germline, CDR1 MNHEY and CDR2 SMNVEV (reference sequence). The CDR3: CASSETGVQETQYF. For the CDR3, the DNA is TGTGCCAGCAGTGAGACAGGCGTTCAAGAGACCCAGTACTTC.

This clonotype was recorded a few times. The rearrangement joins TRBV2 to TRBJ1-6; D is perhaps TRBD1 (5 bases). The CDR3 has 12 residues. V lost 7 bases, J lost 11 bases, and 12 bases lay in between. Germline assignment: CDR1 SNHLY and CDR2 FYNNEI. CDR3 amino acids: CASKGRVAPLHF. The DNA of the CDR3 is TGTGCCAGCAAGGGCAGGGTGGCACCCCTCCACTTT. Based on the CDR3 plus reference TRBV2 and TRBJ1-6, the full variable domain is EPEVTQTPSHQVTQMGQEVILRCVPISNHLYFYWYRQILGQKVEFLVSFYNNEISEKSEIFDDQFSVERPDGSNFTLKIRSTKLEDSAMYFCASKGRVAPLHFGNGTRLTVT.

This clonotype was seen more than once but under ten times. The rearrangement links TRBV7-2 to TRBJ1-1, with D possibly being TRBD1 (5 bases). CDR3 length: 15 residues. Germline CDR1 SGHTA, CDR2 FQGNSA. Trimming pared 1 base from V and 4 bases from J, leaving 13 bases between. CDR3 in DNA: TGTGCCAGCAGCTTAGGGCATGTGGGGGTCACTGAAGCTTTCTTT. Protein product: CASSLGHVGVTEAFF.

V gene TRBV5-1 combines with J gene TRBJ2-1, with TRBD2 matching over 16 bases. V lost 2 bases and J lost 4; bases outside the gene matches: 9. The CDR3 length is 19 residues. The germline CDR1 and CDR2 sequences are SGHRS and YFSETQ. CDR3 coding DNA: TGCGCCAGCAGCTTCCCCGGGACTAGCGGGAGGGCCGTATACAATGAGCAGTTCTTC. This translates into CASSFPGTSGRAVYNEQFF.